This TCR beta chain was captured by sequencing in a study of post-analysis software for immune sequencing data. Germline V lookup: CDR1 MNHEY, CDR2 SMNVEV (reference sequence). V was cut by 5 bases and J by 0 bases, with 17 bases left in between. The CDR3 has 16 amino acids. Carried by the TCR beta cDNA libraries were unique molecular identifiers. The yield from roughly 1 to 10 million T cells was approximately 500,000 cDNA molecules in total. TCRdb reprocessed the PCR reads with MiXCR, giving one entry per CDR3 protein. In the table there are hundreds of thousands of distinct CDR3 sequences, 59% of which are singletons. Study observations and caveats: Comparison with controls showed significantly lower normalized Chao1 diversity in multiple sclerosis patients. Higher frequency in patients than in controls was seen for about five TRBV segments, with TRBV5-6, TRBV5-1 and TRBV20-1 among them.

A word on this clonotype: Its target is not known.

The chain carries TRBV27 and TRBJ2-7; perhaps TRBD2 as D (6 bases). The clonotype comes from a girl aged 2-10 years with multiple sclerosis. The sequenced sample consisted of blood. CDR3 sequence (DNA): TGTGCCAGCAGTCAATTAGCGGATACTGCCTCCTACGAGCAGTACTTC. It translates to CASSQLADTASYEQYF.